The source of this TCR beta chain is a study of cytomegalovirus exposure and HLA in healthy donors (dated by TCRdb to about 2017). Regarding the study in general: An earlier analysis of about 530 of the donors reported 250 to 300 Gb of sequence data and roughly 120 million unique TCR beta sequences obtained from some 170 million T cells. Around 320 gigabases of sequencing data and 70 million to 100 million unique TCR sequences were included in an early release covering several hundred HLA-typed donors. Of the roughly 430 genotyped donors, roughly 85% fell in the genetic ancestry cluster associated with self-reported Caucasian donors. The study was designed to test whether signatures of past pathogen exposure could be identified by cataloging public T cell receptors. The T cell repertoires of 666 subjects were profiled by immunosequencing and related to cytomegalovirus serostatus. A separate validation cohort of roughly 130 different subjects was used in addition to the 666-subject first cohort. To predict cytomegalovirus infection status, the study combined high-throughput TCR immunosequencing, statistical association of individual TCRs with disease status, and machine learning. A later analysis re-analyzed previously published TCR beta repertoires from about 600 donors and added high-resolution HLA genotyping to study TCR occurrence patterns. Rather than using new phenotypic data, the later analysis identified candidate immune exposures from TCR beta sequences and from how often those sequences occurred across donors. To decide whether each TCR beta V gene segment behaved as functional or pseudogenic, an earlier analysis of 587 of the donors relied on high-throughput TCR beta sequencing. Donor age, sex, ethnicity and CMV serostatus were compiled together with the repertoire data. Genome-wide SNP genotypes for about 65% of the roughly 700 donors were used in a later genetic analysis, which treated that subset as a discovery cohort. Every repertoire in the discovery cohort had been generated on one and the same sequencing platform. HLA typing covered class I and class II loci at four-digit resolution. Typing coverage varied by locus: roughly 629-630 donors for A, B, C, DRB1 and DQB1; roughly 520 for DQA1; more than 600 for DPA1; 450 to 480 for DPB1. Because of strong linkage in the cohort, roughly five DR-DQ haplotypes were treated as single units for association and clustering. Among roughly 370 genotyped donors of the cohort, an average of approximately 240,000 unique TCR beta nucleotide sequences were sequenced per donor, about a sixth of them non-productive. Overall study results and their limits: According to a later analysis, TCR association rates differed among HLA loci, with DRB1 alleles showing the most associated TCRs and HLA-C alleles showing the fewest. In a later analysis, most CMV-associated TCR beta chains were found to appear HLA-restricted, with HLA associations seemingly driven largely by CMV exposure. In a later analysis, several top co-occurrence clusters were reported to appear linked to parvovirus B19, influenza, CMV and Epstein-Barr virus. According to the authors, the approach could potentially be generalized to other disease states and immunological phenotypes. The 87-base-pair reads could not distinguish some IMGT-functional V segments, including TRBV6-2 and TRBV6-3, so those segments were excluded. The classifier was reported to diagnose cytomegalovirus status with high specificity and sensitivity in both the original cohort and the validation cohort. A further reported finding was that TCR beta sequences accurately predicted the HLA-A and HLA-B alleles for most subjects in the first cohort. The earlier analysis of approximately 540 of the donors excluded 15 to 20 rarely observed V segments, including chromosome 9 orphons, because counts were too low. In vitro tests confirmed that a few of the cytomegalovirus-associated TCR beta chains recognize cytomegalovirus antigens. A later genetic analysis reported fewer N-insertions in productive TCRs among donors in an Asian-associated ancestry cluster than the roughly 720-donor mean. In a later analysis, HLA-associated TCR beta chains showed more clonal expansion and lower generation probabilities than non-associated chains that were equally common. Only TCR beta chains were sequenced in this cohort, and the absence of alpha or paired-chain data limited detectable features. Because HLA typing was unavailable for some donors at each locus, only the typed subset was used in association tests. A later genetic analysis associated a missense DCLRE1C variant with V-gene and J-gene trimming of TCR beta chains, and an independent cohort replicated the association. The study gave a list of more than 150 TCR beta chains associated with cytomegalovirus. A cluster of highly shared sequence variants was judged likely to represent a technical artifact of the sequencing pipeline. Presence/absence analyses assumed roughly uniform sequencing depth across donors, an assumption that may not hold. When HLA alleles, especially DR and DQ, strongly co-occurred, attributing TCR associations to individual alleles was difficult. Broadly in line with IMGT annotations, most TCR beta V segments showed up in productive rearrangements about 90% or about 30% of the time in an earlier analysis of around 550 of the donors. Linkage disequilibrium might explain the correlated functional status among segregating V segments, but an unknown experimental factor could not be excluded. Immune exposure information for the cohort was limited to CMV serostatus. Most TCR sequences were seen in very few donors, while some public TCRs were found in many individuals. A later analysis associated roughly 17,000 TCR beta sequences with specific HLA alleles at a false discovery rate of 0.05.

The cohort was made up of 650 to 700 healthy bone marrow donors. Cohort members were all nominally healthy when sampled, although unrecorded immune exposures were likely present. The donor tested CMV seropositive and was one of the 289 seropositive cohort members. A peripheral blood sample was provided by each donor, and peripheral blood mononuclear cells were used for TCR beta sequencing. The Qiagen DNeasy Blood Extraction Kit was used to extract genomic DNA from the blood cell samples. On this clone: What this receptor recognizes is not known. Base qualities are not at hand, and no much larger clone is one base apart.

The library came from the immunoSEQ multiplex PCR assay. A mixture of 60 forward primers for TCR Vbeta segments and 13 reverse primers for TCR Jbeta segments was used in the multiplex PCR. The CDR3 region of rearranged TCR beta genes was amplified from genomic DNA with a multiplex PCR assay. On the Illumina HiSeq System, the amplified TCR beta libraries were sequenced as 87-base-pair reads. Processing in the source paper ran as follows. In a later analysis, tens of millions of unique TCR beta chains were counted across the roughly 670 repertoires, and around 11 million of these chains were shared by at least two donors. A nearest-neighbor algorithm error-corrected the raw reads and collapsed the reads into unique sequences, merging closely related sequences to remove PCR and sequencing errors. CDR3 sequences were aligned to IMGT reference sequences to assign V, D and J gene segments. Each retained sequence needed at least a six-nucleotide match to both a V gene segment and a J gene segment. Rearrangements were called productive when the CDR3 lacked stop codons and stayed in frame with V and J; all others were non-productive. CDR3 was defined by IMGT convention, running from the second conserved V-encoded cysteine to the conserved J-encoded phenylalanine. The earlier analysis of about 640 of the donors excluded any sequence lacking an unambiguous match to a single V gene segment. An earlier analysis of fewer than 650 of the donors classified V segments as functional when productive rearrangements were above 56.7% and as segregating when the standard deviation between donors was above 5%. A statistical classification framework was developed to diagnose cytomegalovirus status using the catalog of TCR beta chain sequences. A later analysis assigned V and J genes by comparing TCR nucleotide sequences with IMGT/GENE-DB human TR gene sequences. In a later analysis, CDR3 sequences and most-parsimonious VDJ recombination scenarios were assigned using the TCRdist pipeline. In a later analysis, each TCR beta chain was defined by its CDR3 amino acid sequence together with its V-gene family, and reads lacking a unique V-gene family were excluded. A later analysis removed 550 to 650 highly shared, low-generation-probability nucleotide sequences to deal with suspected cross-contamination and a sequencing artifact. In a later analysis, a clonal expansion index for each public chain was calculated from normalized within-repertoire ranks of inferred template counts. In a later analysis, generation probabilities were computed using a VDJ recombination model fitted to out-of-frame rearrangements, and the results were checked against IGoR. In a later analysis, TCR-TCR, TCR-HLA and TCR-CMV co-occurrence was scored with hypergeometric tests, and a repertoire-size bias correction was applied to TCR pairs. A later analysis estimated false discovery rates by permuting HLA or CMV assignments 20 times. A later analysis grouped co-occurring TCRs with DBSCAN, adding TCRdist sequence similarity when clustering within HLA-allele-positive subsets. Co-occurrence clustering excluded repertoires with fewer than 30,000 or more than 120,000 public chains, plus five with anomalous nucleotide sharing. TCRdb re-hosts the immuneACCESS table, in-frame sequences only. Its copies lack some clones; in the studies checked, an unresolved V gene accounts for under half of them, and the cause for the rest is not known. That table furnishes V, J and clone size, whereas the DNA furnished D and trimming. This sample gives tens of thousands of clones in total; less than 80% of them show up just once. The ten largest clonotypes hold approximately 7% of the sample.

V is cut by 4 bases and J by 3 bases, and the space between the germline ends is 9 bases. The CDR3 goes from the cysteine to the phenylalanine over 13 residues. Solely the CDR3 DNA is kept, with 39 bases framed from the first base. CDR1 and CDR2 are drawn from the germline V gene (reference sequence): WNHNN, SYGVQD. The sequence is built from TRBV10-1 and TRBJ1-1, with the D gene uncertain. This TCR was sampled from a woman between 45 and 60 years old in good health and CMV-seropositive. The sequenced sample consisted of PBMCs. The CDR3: CASSGEEDTEAFF. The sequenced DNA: TGCGCCAGCAGTGGGGAGGAGGACACTGAAGCTTTCTTT.